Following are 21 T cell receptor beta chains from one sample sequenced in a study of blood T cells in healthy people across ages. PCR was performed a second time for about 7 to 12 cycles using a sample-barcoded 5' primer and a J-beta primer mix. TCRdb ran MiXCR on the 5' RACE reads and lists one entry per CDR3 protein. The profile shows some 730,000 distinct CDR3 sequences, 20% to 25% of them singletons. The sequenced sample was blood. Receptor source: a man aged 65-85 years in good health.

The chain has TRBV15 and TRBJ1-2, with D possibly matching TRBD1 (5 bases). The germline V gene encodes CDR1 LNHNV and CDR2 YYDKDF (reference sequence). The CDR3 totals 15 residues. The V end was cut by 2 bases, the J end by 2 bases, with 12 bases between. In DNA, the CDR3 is TGTGCCACCAGCAGACCCTGGGACGGCAACTATGGCTACACCTTC. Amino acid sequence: CATSRPWDGNYGYTF.

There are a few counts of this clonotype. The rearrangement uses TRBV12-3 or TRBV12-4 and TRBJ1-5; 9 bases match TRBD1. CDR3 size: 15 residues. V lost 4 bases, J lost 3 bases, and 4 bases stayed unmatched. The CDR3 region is CASSSGTGINQPQHF. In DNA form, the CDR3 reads TGTGCCAGCAGTTCCGGGACAGGGATCAATCAGCCCCAGCATTTT.

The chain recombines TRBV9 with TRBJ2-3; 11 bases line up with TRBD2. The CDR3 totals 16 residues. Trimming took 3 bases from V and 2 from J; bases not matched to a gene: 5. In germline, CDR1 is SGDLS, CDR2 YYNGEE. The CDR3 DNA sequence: TGTGCCAGCAGCGCGCCGGGACTAGCGGACACAGATACGCAGTATTTT. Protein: CASSAPGLADTDTQYF.

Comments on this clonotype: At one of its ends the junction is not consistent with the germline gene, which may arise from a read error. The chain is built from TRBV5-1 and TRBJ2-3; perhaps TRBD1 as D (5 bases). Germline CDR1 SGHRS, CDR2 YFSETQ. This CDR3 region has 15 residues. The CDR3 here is CASSLGEFRADPQYF. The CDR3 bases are TGCGCCAGCAGCTTAGGGGAATTTAGGGCAGATCCGCAGTATTTT. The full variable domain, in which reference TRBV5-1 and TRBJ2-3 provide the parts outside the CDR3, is KAGVTQTPRYLIKTRGQQVTLSCSPISGHRSVSWYQQTPGQGLQFLFEYFSETQRNKGNFPGRFSGRQFSNSRSEMNVSTLELGDSALYLCASSLGEFRADPQYFGPGTRLTVL.

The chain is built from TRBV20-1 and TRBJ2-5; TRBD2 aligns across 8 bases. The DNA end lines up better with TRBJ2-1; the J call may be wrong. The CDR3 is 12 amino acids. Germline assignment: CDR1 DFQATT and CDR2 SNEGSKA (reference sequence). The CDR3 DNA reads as TGCAGTGCTCCGGGGGGGTCCCTAAACCAGTTCTTC. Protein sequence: CSAPGGSLNQFF.

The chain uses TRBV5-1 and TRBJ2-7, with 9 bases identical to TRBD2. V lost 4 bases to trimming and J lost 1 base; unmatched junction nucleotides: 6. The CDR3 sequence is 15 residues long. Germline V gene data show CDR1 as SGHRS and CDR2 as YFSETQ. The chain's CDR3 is CASSPWLAGSYEQYF. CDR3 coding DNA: TGCGCCAGCAGCCCCTGGCTAGCGGGGTCCTACGAGCAGTACTTC. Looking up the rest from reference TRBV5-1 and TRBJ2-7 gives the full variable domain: KAGVTQTPRYLIKTRGQQVTLSCSPISGHRSVSWYQQTPGQGLQFLFEYFSETQRNKGNFPGRFSGRQFSNSRSEMNVSTLELGDSALYLCASSPWLAGSYEQYFGPGTRLTVT.

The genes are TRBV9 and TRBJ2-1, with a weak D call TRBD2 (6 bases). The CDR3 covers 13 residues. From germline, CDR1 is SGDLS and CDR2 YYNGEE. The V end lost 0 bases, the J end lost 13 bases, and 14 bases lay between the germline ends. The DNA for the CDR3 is TGTGCCAGCAGCGTAGGAGATTTGGGACTCCAGTTCTTC. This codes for CASSVGDLGLQFF. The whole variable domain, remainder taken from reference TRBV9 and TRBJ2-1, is DSGVTQTPKHLITATGQRVTLRCSPRSGDLSVYWYQQSLDQGLQFLIQYYNGEERAKGNILERFSAQQFPDLHSELNLSSLELGDSALYFCASSVGDLGLQFFGPGTRLTVL.

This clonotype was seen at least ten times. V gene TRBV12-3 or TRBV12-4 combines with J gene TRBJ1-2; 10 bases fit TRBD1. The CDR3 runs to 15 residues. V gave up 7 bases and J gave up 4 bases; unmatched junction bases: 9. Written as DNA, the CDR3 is TGTGCCAGCAATAGACAGGGGGCGAGGTCCTATGGCTACACCTTC. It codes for CASNRQGARSYGYTF.

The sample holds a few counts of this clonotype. CDR3 DNA sequence: TGTGCCAGCACCGGGACAGGGACGCATTCACCCCTCCACTTT. Its protein product is CASTGTGTHSPLHF. The chain is built from TRBV7-9 and TRBJ1-6, with TRBD1 matching over 9 bases. Unmatched junction bases numbered 6, after V lost 7 bases and J lost 8 bases. Germline-derived CDR1 and CDR2 are SEHNR and FQNEAQ (reference sequence). The CDR3 covers 14 residues.

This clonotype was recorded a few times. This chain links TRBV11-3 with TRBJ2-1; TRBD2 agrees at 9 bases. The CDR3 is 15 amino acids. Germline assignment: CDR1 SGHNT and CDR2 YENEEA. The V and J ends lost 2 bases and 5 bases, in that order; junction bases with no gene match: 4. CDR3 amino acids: CASSLNGGGDNEQFF. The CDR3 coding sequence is TGTGCCAGCAGCTTAAATGGCGGGGGGGACAATGAGCAGTTCTTC. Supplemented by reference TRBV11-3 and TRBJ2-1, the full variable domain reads EAGVVQSPRYKIIEKKQPVAFWCNPISGHNTLYWYLQNLGQGPELLIRYENEEAVDDSQLPKDRFSAERLKGVDSTLKIQPAELGDSAVYLCASSLNGGGDNEQFFGPGTRLTVL.

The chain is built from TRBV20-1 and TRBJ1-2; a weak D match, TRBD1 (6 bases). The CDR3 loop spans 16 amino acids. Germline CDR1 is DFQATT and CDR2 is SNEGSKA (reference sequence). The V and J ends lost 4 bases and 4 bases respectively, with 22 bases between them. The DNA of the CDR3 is TGCAGTGCTATATCCCCCGGGAACAGGGCCCTCTATGGCTACACCTTC. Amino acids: CSAISPGNRALYGYTF.

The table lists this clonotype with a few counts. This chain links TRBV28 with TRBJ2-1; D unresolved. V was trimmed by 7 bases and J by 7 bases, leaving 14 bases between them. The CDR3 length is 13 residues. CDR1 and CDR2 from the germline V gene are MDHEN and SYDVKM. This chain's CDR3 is CASITRARNEQFF. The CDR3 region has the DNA TGTGCCAGCATTACCCGAGCTCGAAATGAGCAGTTCTTC.

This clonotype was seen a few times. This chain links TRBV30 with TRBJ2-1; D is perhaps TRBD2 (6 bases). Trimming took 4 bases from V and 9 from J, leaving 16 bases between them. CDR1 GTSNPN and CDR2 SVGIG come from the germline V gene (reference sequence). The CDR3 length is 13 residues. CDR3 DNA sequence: TGTGCCTGGACCAGTCGCGGGAACGGTGAGCAGTTCTTC. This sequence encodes CAWTSRGNGEQFF.

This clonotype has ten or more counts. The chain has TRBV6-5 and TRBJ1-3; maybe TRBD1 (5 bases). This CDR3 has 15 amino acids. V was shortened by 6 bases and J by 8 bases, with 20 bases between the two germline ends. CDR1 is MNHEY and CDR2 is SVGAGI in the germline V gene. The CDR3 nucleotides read TGTGCCAGCAGAGAAACGGACGCGGCGGGGGACACCATATATTTT. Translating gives CASRETDAAGDTIYF.

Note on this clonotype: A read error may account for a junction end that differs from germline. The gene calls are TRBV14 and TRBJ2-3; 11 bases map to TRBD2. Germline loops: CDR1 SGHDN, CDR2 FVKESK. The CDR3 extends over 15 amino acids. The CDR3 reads CASSRLAGLADTQCF. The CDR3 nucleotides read TGTGCCAGCAGCCGACTAGCGGGACTAGCAGATACGCAGTGTTTT.

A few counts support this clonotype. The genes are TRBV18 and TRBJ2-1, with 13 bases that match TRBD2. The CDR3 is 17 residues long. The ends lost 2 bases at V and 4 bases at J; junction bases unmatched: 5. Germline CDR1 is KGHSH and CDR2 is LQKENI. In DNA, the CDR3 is TGTGCCAGCTCACCAAGGACTAGCGGGAGTCGGTACAATGAGCAGTTCTTC. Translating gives CASSPRTSGSRYNEQFF. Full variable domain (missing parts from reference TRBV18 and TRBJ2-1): NAGVMQNPRHLVRRRGQEARLRCSPMKGHSHVYWYRQLPEEGLKFMVYLQKENIIDESGMPKERFSAEFPKEGPSILRIQQVVRGDSAAYFCASSPRTSGSRYNEQFFGPGTRLTVL.

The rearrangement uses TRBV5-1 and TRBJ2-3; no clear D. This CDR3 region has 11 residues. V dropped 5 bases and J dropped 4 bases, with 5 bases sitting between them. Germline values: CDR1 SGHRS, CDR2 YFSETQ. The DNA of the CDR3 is TGCGCCAGCAGAAAAGCAGATACGCAGTATTTT. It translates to CASRKADTQYF.

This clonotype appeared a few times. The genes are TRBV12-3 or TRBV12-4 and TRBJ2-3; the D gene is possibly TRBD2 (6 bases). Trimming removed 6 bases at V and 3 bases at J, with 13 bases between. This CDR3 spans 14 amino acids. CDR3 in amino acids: CASSRDLPTDTQYF. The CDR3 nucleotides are TGTGCCAGCAGCCGGGACTTACCTACAGATACGCAGTATTTT.

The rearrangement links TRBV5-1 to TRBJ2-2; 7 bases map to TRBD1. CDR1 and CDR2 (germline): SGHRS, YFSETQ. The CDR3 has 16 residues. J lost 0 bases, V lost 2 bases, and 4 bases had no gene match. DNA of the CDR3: TGCGCCAGCAGCTTACCGGGACAGACGAACACCGGGGAGCTGTTTTTT. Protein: CASSLPGQTNTGELFF.

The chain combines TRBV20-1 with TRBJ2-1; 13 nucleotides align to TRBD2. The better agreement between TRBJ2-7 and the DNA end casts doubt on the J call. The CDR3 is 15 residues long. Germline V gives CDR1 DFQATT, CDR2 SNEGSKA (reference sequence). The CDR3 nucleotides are TGCAGTGCCTGCACCGGGACTAGCGGGGAATACGAGCAGTACGTC. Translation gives CSACTGTSGEYEQYV.

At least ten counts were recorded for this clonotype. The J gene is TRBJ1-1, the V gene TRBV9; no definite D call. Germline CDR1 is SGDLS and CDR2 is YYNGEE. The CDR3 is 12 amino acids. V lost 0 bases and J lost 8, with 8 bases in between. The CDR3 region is CASSVATPEAFF. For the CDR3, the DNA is TGTGCCAGCAGCGTAGCGACCCCCGAAGCTTTCTTT.